These 13 T cell receptor beta chains share one sample of origin, sequenced in a study of cytomegalovirus exposure and HLA in healthy donors. The PCR used 60 Vbeta and 13 Jbeta primers. Here immunoSEQ multiplex PCR was the method, and the copy in TCRdb shows in-frame clones only, minus some. The table has about 190,000 clones, more than 60% seen once. Sequencing input: PBMCs. The receptors stem from a woman aged 25 to 39 in good health and CMV-seropositive.

This rearrangement joins TRBV30 to TRBJ1-1; TRBD1 might be the D (5 bases). Looked up from germline, CDR1 is GTSNPN and CDR2 is SVGIG (reference sequence). V dropped 2 bases and J dropped 1 base, with 14 bases sitting between them. The CDR3 consists of 15 residues. The CDR3 DNA follows: TGTGCCTGGAGTACGTGGTCCGGGGGGAACACTGAAGCTTTCTTT. Protein: CAWSTWSGGNTEAFF.

The rearrangement links TRBV6-1 to TRBJ1-5; 7 bases match TRBD1. The CDR3 is 14 residues long. Germline trimming cut 6 bases from V and 1 base from J; bases unmatched to any gene: 3. Germline V gene lookup returns CDR1 MNHNS and CDR2 SASEGT. CDR3 coding DNA: TGTGCCAGCAGGGAGACAGGGAGCAATCAGCCCCAGCATTTT. It translates to CASRETGSNQPQHF.

The chain uses TRBV28 and TRBJ2-2; tentative D call: TRBD1 (6 bases). The CDR3 sequence is 14 residues long. V dropped 8 bases and J dropped 1 base, with 11 bases sitting between them. CDR1 is MDHEN, CDR2 SYDVKM, per germline. For the CDR3, the DNA is TGTGCCAGCCGACTACAGGGGAACACCGGGGAGCTGTTTTTT. Translating it yields CASRLQGNTGELFF.

This clone appeared a few times. V is TRBV30 and J is TRBJ2-1, with a possible D match to TRBD1 (5 bases). Germline values: CDR1 GTSNPN, CDR2 SVGIG (reference sequence). This CDR3 is built from 14 residues. Trimming pared 3 bases from V and 3 bases from J, leaving 12 bases between. CDR3 amino acids: CAWRAGSDYNEQFF. The DNA for the CDR3 is TGTGCCTGGAGAGCAGGGTCAGACTACAATGAGCAGTTCTTC. Based on the CDR3 plus reference TRBV30 and TRBJ2-1, the full variable domain is SQTIHQWPATLVQPVGSPLSLECTVEGTSNPNLYWYRQAAGRGLQLLFYSVGIGQISSEVPQNLSASRPQDRQFILSSKKLLLSDSGFYLCAWRAGSDYNEQFFGPGTRLTVL.

V usage is TRBV6-6 and J usage is TRBJ2-5; 7 bases are a match to TRBD2. The CDR3 covers 15 residues. V was clipped by 2 bases and J by 5 bases; unmatched bases: 8. The germline CDR1 and CDR2 sequences are MNHNY and SVGAGI (reference sequence). The CDR3 here is CASSYELALWETQYF. The DNA of the CDR3 is TGTGCCAGCAGTTACGAACTAGCGCTTTGGGAGACCCAGTACTTC.

V usage is TRBV7-3 and J usage is TRBJ2-3, with D possibly being TRBD1 (6 bases). Per the germline V gene, CDR1 is SGHTA and CDR2 is FQGTGA. Trimming cost V 2 bases and J 4 bases, with 10 bases left between them. The CDR3 consists of 14 residues. CDR3 amino acids: CASSLQGMADTQYF. The CDR3 coding sequence is TGTGCCAGCAGCTTACAGGGGATGGCAGATACGCAGTATTTT.

The CDR3 is CASSEFGGATVAETQYF. The DNA for the CDR3 is TGTGCCAGCAGCGAATTCGGCGGGGCGACCGTTGCAGAGACCCAGTACTTC. The genes are TRBV9 and TRBJ2-5; D is possibly TRBD2 (6 bases). Germline CDR1 reads SGDLS; CDR2 reads YYNGEE. V lost 3 bases, J lost 4 bases, and 22 bases lay in between. This CDR3 comprises 17 residues.

This chain connects TRBV30 to TRBJ2-1; TRBD2 matches 9 bases. This CDR3 spans 14 amino acids. The ends lost 3 bases at V and 9 bases at J; junction bases unmatched: 9. The germline gives CDR1 GTSNPN, CDR2 SVGIG (reference sequence). In nucleotides, the CDR3 is TGTGCCTGGAGCGGCGCGGGGGGGCGTAGTGAGCAGTTCTTC. Its protein is CAWSGAGGRSEQFF.

DNA of the CDR3: TGTGCCAGCTCAGCAACAGGGAACTATGGCTACACCTTC. Its translation is CASSATGNYGYTF. The chain couples TRBV18 to TRBJ1-2; TRBD1 is a possible D gene (6 bases). V lost 5 bases and J 2 bases, leaving 9 bases between the germline ends. The CDR3 has 13 amino acids. Looked up from germline, CDR1 is KGHSH and CDR2 is LQKENI. The full variable domain, in which reference TRBV18 and TRBJ1-2 provide the parts outside the CDR3, is NAGVMQNPRHLVRRRGQEARLRCSPMKGHSHVYWYRQLPEEGLKFMVYLQKENIIDESGMPKERFSAEFPKEGPSILRIQQVVRGDSAAYFCASSATGNYGYTFGSGTRLTVV.

The rearrangement joins TRBV30 to TRBJ2-7; D not resolved. Germline CDR1 is GTSNPN and CDR2 is SVGIG (reference sequence). The CDR3 is made up of 12 amino acids. Trimming left V 1 base short and J 0 bases short, with 4 bases between. The CDR3 DNA reads as TGTGCCTGGAGTGCCAGCTCCTACGAGCAGTACTTC. Translating it yields CAWSASSYEQYF.

V usage is TRBV9 and J usage is TRBJ2-7; 15 bases line up with TRBD2. CDR3 size: 14 residues. With 2 bases clipped from V and 7 bases from J, the junction kept 1 base outside the gene matches. Germline lookup yields CDR1 SGDLS and CDR2 YYNGEE. CDR3 coding DNA: TGTGCCAGCAGCGTCGGGACTAGCGGGAGGGAGCAGTACTTC. It is translated as CASSVGTSGREQYF.

V and J are TRBV18 and TRBJ1-1; 7 bases map to TRBD1. Per the germline V gene, CDR1 is KGHSH and CDR2 is LQKENI. CDR3 size: 14 residues. Trimming removed 1 base from V and 3 bases from J; junction bases left unmatched: 2. The CDR3 reads CASSPQGGDTEAFF. CDR3 sequence (DNA): TGTGCCAGCTCACCACAAGGGGGCGACACTGAAGCTTTCTTT.

This clone has just one count. The chain recombines TRBV5-1 with TRBJ1-5; 10 nucleotides match TRBD1. CDR1 and CDR2 from the germline V gene are SGHRS and YFSETQ. Trimming cost V 2 bases and J 4 bases; bases outside gene matches: 3. This CDR3 comprises 15 residues. The CDR3 is CASSLGTGANQPQHF. In nucleotides, the CDR3 is TGCGCCAGCAGCTTAGGGACAGGGGCGAATCAGCCCCAGCATTTT.